This T cell receptor beta chain was recorded in a study of CD8 T cells in Susac syndrome. An input of roughly 0.5 to 1 ug of RNA was subjected to reverse transcription using random hexamers. TCR beta CDR3 was amplified by immunoSEQ multiplex PCR. This amplification extended across 54 Vbeta and 13 Jbeta segments. TCRdb ran MiXCR on the immunoSEQ multiplex PCR reads and lists one entry per CDR3 protein. The sample contains about 240,000 distinct CDR3 sequences, 95% to 97% of which appear only once. Purification of the CD8+ and CD4+ T cells relied on negative isolation, and TEMRA cells underwent FACS enrichment. The CDR3 extends over 18 amino acids. J gave up 5 bases and V 5 bases, and 12 bases lay outside the gene matches.

V and J are TRBV12-3 or TRBV12-4 and TRBJ2-1, with 13 bases fitting TRBD2. Source material: CD4+ T cells from PBMCs. The sequence was obtained from a human donor with Susac syndrome. The CDR3 sequence is CASSVTGTSGKEDNEQFF. CDR3 nucleotide sequence: TGTGCCAGCAGTGTGACAGGGACTAGCGGGAAAGAAGACAATGAGCAGTTCTTC.